Following are 29 T cell receptor beta chains from one sample sequenced in a study of technical replicates of blood from a handful of donors. Generated by immunoSEQ multiplex PCR, the TCRdb table keeps only in-frame clones and is missing some. The table records 85,000 or so clones, around 94% of them present only once. Sequencing was done on a sample of T cells isolated from PBMCs. The receptors come from a human donor in good health.

This clone was detected only once. The V gene is TRBV7-8, the J gene TRBJ2-5; TRBD2 aligns across 7 bases. The CDR3 has 14 residues. CDR1 is SGHVS and CDR2 is FQNEAQ in the germline V gene. The V and J ends lost 6 bases and 5 bases, in that order; junction bases with no gene match: 9. CDR3 sequence (DNA): TGTGCCAGCAGTGCTGGGAGGGGATGGGAGACCCAGTACTTC. Translated: CASSAGRGWETQYF.

J is TRBJ2-2 and V is TRBV6-4; TRBD1 is a possible D gene (5 bases). The CDR3 runs to 15 residues. CDR1 and CDR2 (germline): MRHNA, SNTAGT. V was trimmed by 4 bases and J by 0 bases, leaving 9 bases between them. The CDR3 sequence is CASSGQGPNTGELFF. The CDR3 DNA reads TGTGCCAGCAGTGGGCAGGGCCCGAACACCGGGGAGCTGTTTTTT.

The rearrangement joins TRBV5-1 to TRBJ2-1; TRBD2 matches 8 bases. CDR3 length equals 16 residues. V shed 2 bases and J 6 bases; nucleotides not matched to a gene: 10. Germline V gene data show CDR1 as SGHRS and CDR2 as YFSETQ. The CDR3 region has the DNA TGCGCCAGCAGCTTTTCCCGGGGGGGGTTAGTCAATGAGCAGTTCTTC. It codes for CASSFSRGGLVNEQFF.

The chain carries TRBV29-1 and TRBJ2-2, with unresolved D. The V gene's germline CDR1 is SQVTM and CDR2 ANQGSEA. Trimming pared 4 bases from V and 7 bases from J, leaving 13 bases between. The CDR3 spans 13 residues. The CDR3 DNA sequence: TGCAGCGTTGGCCTTTTCGGAGACGGGGAGCTGTTTTTT. It yields the protein CSVGLFGDGELFF.

The chain combines TRBV5-6 with TRBJ1-2, with D unresolved. The length of the CDR3 is 13 residues. Per germline, CDR1 SGHDT and CDR2 YYEEEE. The V and J ends lost 5 bases and 0 bases respectively, with 8 bases between them. CDR3 bases: TGTGCCAGCAGTCTTAGCGCTAACTATGGCTACACCTTC. It specifies CASSLSANYGYTF.

This clone was detected once. This rearrangement joins TRBV5-1 to TRBJ2-4; tentatively, D is TRBD2 (5 bases). This CDR3 has 16 amino acids. The germline CDR1 and CDR2 sequences are SGHRS and YFSETQ. V lost 2 bases to trimming and J lost 3 bases, with 15 bases between them. CDR3 loop: CASSFTGNFGKNIQYF. The CDR3, as DNA: TGCGCCAGCAGCTTTACGGGGAACTTCGGCAAAAACATTCAGTACTTC.

V is TRBV13 and J is TRBJ2-5; 8 bases map to TRBD2. Germline loops: CDR1 PRHDT, CDR2 FYEKMQ (reference sequence). V was clipped by 4 bases and J by 5 bases; unmatched bases: 6. The CDR3 is 14 residues long. CDR3 bases: TGTGCCAGCAGCTCCCGGCCGGGGGGGGAGACCCAGTACTTC. Its protein is CASSSRPGGETQYF.

CDR3 sequence (DNA): TGTGCCAGCAGCTTGCCTCCGACAGGGGTTCACTATGGCTACACCTTC. Translated: CASSLPPTGVHYGYTF. The V and J genes are TRBV5-4 and TRBJ1-2, with 8 bases fitting TRBD1. V shed 1 base and J 3 bases; nucleotides not matched to a gene: 8. Germline-derived CDR1 and CDR2 are SGHNT and YYREEE (reference sequence). The CDR3 runs 16 residues.

Concerning this clone: Sequence at one end of the junction differs from germline and may be a read error. The chain carries TRBV7-7 and TRBJ2-7; maybe TRBD2 (5 bases). CDR1 is SSHAT and CDR2 is FNYEAQ in the germline V gene (reference sequence). This CDR3 has 13 amino acids. The CDR3 is CASSLSGGYEQYF. Written as DNA, the CDR3 is TGTGCTAGCAGCTTATCTGGAGGATACGAGCAGTACTTC.

The CDR3 nucleotides are TGTGCCAGCACATTAAGGCCCCGAGGGGGAAACACCATATATTTT. Encoded protein: CASTLRPRGGNTIYF. The chain couples TRBV28 to TRBJ1-3; D is ambiguous. Trimming shortened V by 7 bases and J by 4 bases, and 17 bases separated the two germline ends. CDR3 size: 15 residues. CDR1 is MDHEN, CDR2 SYDVKM, per germline.

The chain carries TRBV2 and TRBJ1-5; possible D gene TRBD1, 5 bases. CDR1 is SNHLY and CDR2 is FYNNEI in the germline V gene. The CDR3 length is 15 residues. The V and J ends lost 7 bases and 2 bases respectively, with 15 bases between them. The CDR3 DNA reads as TGTGCCAGCATTCTGGACACGAGCGGCAATCAGCCCCAGCATTTT. Translation: CASILDTSGNQPQHF.

The sample holds a few counts of this clone. The chain is built from TRBV29-1 and TRBJ1-1; D is unresolved. The CDR3 covers 13 residues. CDR1 and CDR2 from the germline V gene are SQVTM and ANQGSEA. Trimming took 6 bases from V and 1 from J, leaving 12 bases between them. The CDR3 nucleotides are TGCAGCGTAGGTCGGGCGGGGAACACTGAAGCTTTCTTT. Translated: CSVGRAGNTEAFF.

This clone showed up just a few times. At one of its ends the junction is not consistent with the germline gene, which may arise from a read error. The chain combines TRBV13 with TRBJ1-1; 7 bases align to TRBD1. This CDR3 has 12 amino acids. Germline CDR1 and CDR2: PRHDT and FYEKMQ (reference sequence). The CDR3 coding sequence is TGTGCCAGCAGCTCCAGGAAGGGGGCAGAGATCTTT. Translation gives CASSSRKGAEIF.

The chain joins TRBV5-1 to TRBJ1-2; 8 bases fit TRBD1. Germline CDR1 and CDR2: SGHRS and YFSETQ. This CDR3 contains 15 residues. V lost 4 bases, J lost 3 bases, and 8 bases stayed unmatched. The CDR3 loop is CASSLGGQGYYGYTF. In DNA, the CDR3 is TGCGCCAGCAGCCTTGGTGGACAGGGTTACTATGGCTACACCTTC. Looking up the rest from reference TRBV5-1 and TRBJ1-2 gives the full variable domain: KAGVTQTPRYLIKTRGQQVTLSCSPISGHRSVSWYQQTPGQGLQFLFEYFSETQRNKGNFPGRFSGRQFSNSRSEMNVSTLELGDSALYLCASSLGGQGYYGYTFGSGTRLTVV.

Turning to this clone: At one of its ends the junction is not consistent with the germline gene, which may arise from a read error. The V call is TRBV2, the J call TRBJ2-7; 13 bases match TRBD2. The CDR3 totals 14 residues. The germline CDR1 and CDR2 sequences are SNHLY and FYNNEI. The CDR3, as DNA: TGTGCCAGCACTGGACTAGCGGGGGCCTACGGGCAGTACTTC. This encodes CASTGLAGAYGQYF.

The chain links TRBV5-1 to TRBJ2-5; D is perhaps TRBD1 (5 bases). There are 13 residues in the CDR3. Germline V gene sequence: CDR1 SGHRS, CDR2 YFSETQ. Trimming stripped 4 bases from V and 14 bases from J, with 21 bases between. CDR3 bases: TGCGCCAGCAGCCTGGGAACTCCGGACAAGATCTACTTC. Translated: CASSLGTPDKIYF.

The gene calls are TRBV27 and TRBJ1-1; 10 bases line up with TRBD1. CDR1 MNHEY and CDR2 SMNVEV come from the germline V gene (reference sequence). The V and J ends lost 5 bases and 6 bases, in that order; junction bases with no gene match: 6. The CDR3 loop spans 14 amino acids. The CDR3: CASSGGQGYPEAFF. The CDR3 nucleotides read TGTGCCAGCAGTGGGGGACAGGGGTATCCTGAAGCTTTCTTT.

The chain is built from TRBV14 and TRBJ1-5; the D gene is possibly TRBD1 (5 bases). The CDR3 is 13 residues long. Trimming shortened V by 3 bases and J by 11 bases, and 14 bases separated the two germline ends. Germline V CDR1 and CDR2: SGHDN, FVKESK. The CDR3 region is CASSQSHRTTQHF. CDR3 nucleotide sequence: TGTGCCAGCAGCCAGTCTCACAGGACGACCCAGCATTTT.

The chain combines TRBV28 with TRBJ1-1; D not resolved. The germline V and J ends were trimmed by 6 bases and 5 bases, with 13 bases remaining between them. This CDR3 is built from 13 residues. CDR1 and CDR2 from the germline V gene are MDHEN and SYDVKM. The CDR3 protein is CASRLQFRTEAFF. The CDR3 bases are TGTGCCAGCAGATTACAATTCCGGACTGAAGCTTTCTTT.

The rearrangement uses TRBV10-1 and TRBJ1-1, with 7 bases that match TRBD1. The CDR3 spans 15 residues. J was trimmed by 4 bases and V by 6 bases; bases with no gene match: 11. Germline assignment: CDR1 WNHNN and CDR2 SYGVQD (reference sequence). The CDR3: CASSASMTGSTEAFF. The CDR3 coding sequence is TGCGCCAGCAGCGCATCCATGACAGGGAGCACTGAAGCTTTCTTT.

In the case of this clone: The junction departs from the called germline gene at one end, perhaps through a read error. CDR3 loop: CASSPLVGLENTGELFF. Here the CDR3 DNA reads TGTGCTAGCAGTCCCCTGGTGGGGCTAGAGAACACCGGGGAGCTGTTTTTT. This chain joins TRBV7-7 and TRBJ2-2; D might be TRBD1 (5 bases). Germline V gene data show CDR1 as SSHAT and CDR2 as FNYEAQ (reference sequence). The CDR3 is 17 residues long.

This chain connects TRBV7-8 to TRBJ2-2, with D perhaps TRBD1 (6 bases). This CDR3 has 15 amino acids. Trimming left V 3 bases short and J 2 bases short, with 10 bases between. CDR1 SGHVS and CDR2 FQNEAQ come from the germline V gene. In DNA form, the CDR3 reads TGTGCCAGCAGCTTGTACAGGGAAAACACCGGGGAGCTGTTTTTT. Its protein is CASSLYRENTGELFF.

This sequence joins TRBV5-1 and TRBJ1-2; 9 bases map to TRBD1. The CDR3 loop spans 17 amino acids. Germline V gives CDR1 SGHRS, CDR2 YFSETQ. Trimming cost V 0 bases and J 0 bases; bases outside gene matches: 6. The CDR3 sequence: CASSLGQGGSSNYGYTF. CDR3 nucleotide sequence: TGCGCCAGCAGCTTGGGACAGGGGGGATCTTCTAACTATGGCTACACCTTC.

The rearrangement links TRBV6-1 to TRBJ2-7; TRBD1 matches 10 bases. The length of the CDR3 is 15 residues. J was trimmed by 1 base and V by 6 bases; bases with no gene match: 6. The V gene's germline CDR1 is MNHNS and CDR2 SASEGT. CDR3 protein: CASSGQGVDSYEQYF. The CDR3 nucleotides are TGTGCCAGCAGCGGACAGGGGGTGGATTCCTACGAGCAGTACTTC.

This chain joins TRBV19 and TRBJ2-1; D is possibly TRBD2 (6 bases). V lost 3 bases to trimming and J lost 5 bases, with 14 bases between them. Germline CDR1 is LNHDA and CDR2 is SQIVND (reference sequence). There are 15 residues in the CDR3. This CDR3 is CASSMWDLVDNEQFF. The CDR3 nucleotides read TGTGCCAGTAGTATGTGGGACTTGGTGGACAATGAGCAGTTCTTC.

There are a few counts of this clone. This chain joins TRBV19 and TRBJ1-1, with D perhaps matching TRBD1 (5 bases). The CDR3 has 14 residues. Germline loops: CDR1 LNHDA, CDR2 SQIVND (reference sequence). With 3 bases removed from V and 0 bases from J, the gap between germline ends came to 8 bases. CDR3 nucleotides: TGTGCCAGTAGTATGGGGGGGATGAACACTGAAGCTTTCTTT. As protein: CASSMGGMNTEAFF.

DNA for the CDR3: TGTGCCAGCTGGGGACAGGGCGGAGGCAATCAGCCCCAGCATTTT. Amino acid sequence: CASWGQGGGNQPQHF. The gene calls are TRBV27 and TRBJ1-5; 9 nucleotides agree with TRBD1. From germline, CDR1 is MNHEY and CDR2 SMNVEV (reference sequence). This CDR3 has 15 amino acids. The V gene end was trimmed by 8 bases and the J gene end by 2 bases; junction bases not matched to a gene: 7.

The V gene is TRBV29-1, the J gene TRBJ1-2; D gene ambiguous. The V end lost 3 bases, the J end lost 2 bases, and 10 bases lay between the germline ends. The CDR3 runs to 13 residues. CDR1 and CDR2 from the germline V gene are SQVTM and ANQGSEA. CDR3 loop: CSVDSRLNYGYTF. The CDR3 DNA sequence: TGCAGCGTTGATAGCAGACTAAACTATGGCTACACCTTC. Combining the CDR3 with reference TRBV29-1 and TRBJ1-2 gives the whole variable domain SAVISQKPSRDICQRGTSLTIQCQVDSQVTMMFWYRQQPGQSLTLIATANQGSEATYESGFVIDKFPISRPNLTFSTLTVSNMSPEDSSIYLCSVDSRLNYGYTFGSGTRLTVV.

V and J are TRBV7-3 and TRBJ1-2, with D perhaps TRBD1 (6 bases). The germline V and J ends were trimmed by 4 bases and 7 bases, with 16 bases remaining between them. The CDR3 runs to 14 residues. CDR1 is SGHTA and CDR2 is FQGTGA in the germline V gene. The CDR3 region has the DNA TGTGCCAGCAGCTCGAGCGGGGGCGGCTTTGGCTACACCTTC. It translates to CASSSSGGGFGYTF.